These 15 T cell receptor beta chains were sequenced from one sample in a study of T cell responses to AZD1222 COVID-19 vaccine. The protocol was immunoSEQ multiplex PCR, while the TCRdb copy is restricted to in-frame clones and leaves out a portion. The profile shows 60,000 to 85,000 clones, approximately 81% of them singletons. The specimen was peripheral blood, collected on day 0 of AZD1222 vaccination. These receptors were obtained from an adult in good health.

The chain links TRBV6-1 to TRBJ2-7; TRBD2 might be the D (5 bases). V was cut by 2 bases and J by 3 bases, with 14 bases left in between. The CDR3 runs to 15 residues. Germline CDR1 is MNHNS and CDR2 is SASEGT. CDR3 loop: CASSEFPGLYYEQYF. The CDR3 nucleotides read TGTGCCAGCAGTGAATTCCCGGGATTATACTACGAGCAGTACTTC.

The chain is built from TRBV24-1 and TRBJ2-5; 8 bases match TRBD1. This CDR3 spans 19 amino acids. V was pared by 2 bases and J by 5 bases, with 18 bases of the junction left unmatched. In germline, CDR1 is KGHDR, CDR2 SFDVKD. CDR3 sequence: CATSDCSTPEDRGQETQYF. CDR3 sequence (DNA): TGTGCCACCAGTGATTGCAGTACCCCCGAAGACAGGGGCCAGGAGACCCAGTACTTC.

CDR3 in amino acids: CASSTLGRTYNEQFF. The CDR3 region has the DNA TGTGCCAGCAGTACCCTCGGTCGAACCTACAATGAGCAGTTCTTC. The chain combines TRBV6-2 or TRBV6-3 with TRBJ2-1; D gene unclear. With 5 bases removed from V and 2 bases from J, the gap between germline ends came to 13 bases. Looked up from germline, CDR1 is MNHEY and CDR2 is SVGEGT. The CDR3 is 15 residues long.

The rearrangement joins TRBV4-1 to TRBJ1-1; D is unresolved. The CDR3 spans 14 residues. Looked up from germline, CDR1 is MGHRA and CDR2 is YSYEKL. V was shortened by 1 base and J by 6 bases, with 12 bases between the two germline ends. CDR3 sequence (DNA): TGCGCCAGCAGCCAAGTGTGGGGTTACCCTGAAGCTTTCTTT. Translation: CASSQVWGYPEAFF.

The chain is built from TRBV10-3 and TRBJ1-2; the D is unclear. The length of the CDR3 is 13 residues. V dropped 6 bases and J dropped 1 base, with 9 bases sitting between them. The germline V gene encodes CDR1 ENHRY and CDR2 SYGVKD. The CDR3 DNA is TGTGCCATCAGGACGGACGATAACTATGGCTACACCTTC. Translation: CAIRTDDNYGYTF.

This chain connects TRBV12-3 or TRBV12-4 to TRBJ2-2; D unclear. This CDR3 is 12 amino acids long. Trimming shortened V by 7 bases and J by 6 bases, and 9 bases separated the two germline ends. CDR3 sequence reads: CASTLGPGELFF. The CDR3 DNA reads TGTGCCAGCACCCTTGGACCCGGGGAGCTGTTTTTT.

This chain links TRBV6-5 with TRBJ1-1; 7 bases map to TRBD1. The V and J ends lost 6 bases and 1 base, in that order; junction bases with no gene match: 5. The CDR3 is 14 residues long. Looked up from germline, CDR1 is MNHEY and CDR2 is SVGAGI. This CDR3 reads CASRTGSKNTEAFF. Written as DNA, the CDR3 is TGTGCCAGCAGGACAGGGTCAAAGAACACTGAAGCTTTCTTT.

In DNA form, the CDR3 reads TGTGCCAGCATTCAGGCCCTTATGAGGACCGGGGAGCTGTTTTTT. Its translation: CASIQALMRTGELFF. The V gene is TRBV6-4, the J gene TRBJ2-2; D unclear. This CDR3 is built from 15 residues. Germline CDR1 reads MRHNA; CDR2 reads SNTAGT. V was pared by 7 bases and J by 5 bases, with 17 bases between.

This CDR3 is CASSQAGLNAEAFF. CDR3 DNA: TGTGCCAGCAGTCAGGCAGGGCTTAACGCTGAAGCTTTCTTT. The chain employs TRBV6-5 and TRBJ1-1; D might be TRBD1 (5 bases). The CDR3 is 14 residues long. Trimming removed 5 bases at V and 6 bases at J, with 16 bases between. Germline CDR1 MNHEY, CDR2 SVGAGI.

The V gene is TRBV2, the J gene TRBJ1-6; 9 bases align to TRBD1. CDR1 and CDR2 from the germline V gene are SNHLY and FYNNEI. This CDR3 has 18 residues. V dropped 0 bases and J dropped 9; count of bases not matched to a gene: 12. The CDR3 nucleotides read TGTGCCAGCAGTGAAGCGCTTCCCCGGACAGGGGAGGTTTCACCCCTCCACTTT. Its protein product is CASSEALPRTGEVSPLHF.

The chain recombines TRBV7-6 with TRBJ2-1, with 11 bases identical to TRBD2. This CDR3 has 15 residues. Losses at the gene ends were 4 bases for V and 7 bases for J; bases not matched to a gene: 6. Germline lookup yields CDR1 SGHVS and CDR2 FNYEAQ. The CDR3 region has the DNA TGTGCCAGCAGCTCAACTAGCGGGAGTATGAATGAGCAGTTCTTC. This translates into CASSSTSGSMNEQFF.

This clone came up once. This CDR3 is CASSLQDFTEAFF. The CDR3 bases are TGTGCCAGCAGTCTACAGGATTTTACTGAAGCTTTCTTT. The chain joins TRBV3-1 (or the pseudogene TRBV3-2) to TRBJ1-1; maybe TRBD1 (5 bases). V shed 6 bases and J shed 5 bases, with 13 bases lying between them. Germline CDR1 reads LGHDT; CDR2 reads YNNKEL (reference sequence). CDR3 length equals 13 residues.

The gene calls are TRBV19 and TRBJ2-7; 11 nucleotides align to TRBD1. The V and J ends lost 6 bases and 1 base, in that order; junction bases with no gene match: 8. CDR3 length: 16 amino acids. Per the germline V gene, CDR1 is LNHDA and CDR2 is SQIVND (reference sequence). CDR3 residues: CASRITGTGGSYEQYF. The CDR3 bases are TGTGCCAGTAGAATTACCGGGACAGGGGGTTCCTACGAGCAGTACTTC.

The rearrangement uses TRBV4-1 and TRBJ1-4; D remains ambiguous. The V end was cut by 0 bases, the J end by 7 bases, with 12 bases between. The CDR3 length is 15 residues. Germline CDR1 is MGHRA and CDR2 is YSYEKL. CDR3: CASSQEKVRGEKLFF. CDR3 bases: TGCGCCAGCAGCCAAGAAAAGGTCCGAGGTGAAAAACTGTTTTTT.

The chain uses TRBV7-9 and TRBJ1-4; maybe TRBD1 (5 bases). The CDR3 contains 13 residues. The V and J ends lost 4 bases and 7 bases respectively, with 10 bases between them. Germline values: CDR1 SEHNR, CDR2 FQNEAQ (reference sequence). The CDR3 loop reads CASSSTGVEKLFF. The DNA for the CDR3 is TGTGCCAGCAGCTCAACAGGAGTTGAAAAACTGTTTTTT. The variable domain in full, completed from reference TRBV7-9 and TRBJ1-4, reads DTGVSQNPRHKITKRGQNVTFRCDPISEHNRLYWYRQTLGQGPEFLTYFQNEAQLEKSRLLSDRFSAERPKGSFSTLEIQRTEQGDSAMYLCASSSTGVEKLFFGSGTQLSVL.